This note documents a single TCR beta chain sequence. CDR3 length: 12 amino acids. From germline, CDR1 is MNHEY and CDR2 SMNVEV (reference sequence). Trimming shortened V by 5 bases and J by 14 bases, and 17 bases separated the two germline ends. Original analysis: Amplified reference gene primers provided the basis for estimating nucleated cell counts. Assay: immunoSEQ multiplex PCR; the TCRdb copy retains only in-frame clones and omits some. The V and J calls and the clone size are those of that table, but D and trimming were determined from the DNA. The repertoire holds 60,000 to 80,000 clones, roughly 85% seen once, with roughly 25% in the top ten. The data were taken from a study of blood T cell repertoires in COVID-19. Overall study: Samples representing acute and convalescent COVID-19 were sourced from the United States, Italy and Spain. PBMCs, B-cell-depleted T cells, or T cells were the source of the cDNA or gDNA that made up the material.

This clonotype was sampled from a man between 45 and 60 years old with acute or convalescent COVID-19. The sequenced sample was peripheral blood. The V call is TRBV27, the J call TRBJ2-3; D possibly corresponds to TRBD2 (6 bases). CDR3 sequence (DNA): TGTGCCAGCAGTCCCTCTAGCGCCTTTCCGTATTTT. As protein: CASSPSSAFPYF.